One sample yielded the 28 T cell receptor beta chains listed below, sequenced in a study of radiation and T cells in renal cell carcinoma. Clones were read by immunoSEQ multiplex PCR, and TCRdb kept only the in-frame ones, dropping some. Among about 140,000 clones listed, around 78% were seen once. Specified time point: baseline pretreatment blood. Treatment reported: 15 Gy SBRT to primary tumor, nephrectomy 4 weeks later. Here the sequenced sample was blood, taken from a patient whose treatment included radiotherapy and nephrectomy. All receptors derive from a woman in her fifties or sixties with renal cell carcinoma.

This chain joins TRBV5-4 and TRBJ1-1, with D perhaps matching TRBD1 (6 bases). CDR1 SGHNT and CDR2 YYREEE come from the germline V gene (reference sequence). This CDR3 region has 15 residues. Trimming pared 5 bases from V and 5 bases from J, leaving 19 bases between. The CDR3 loop reads CASRQYRAGRTEAFF. For the CDR3, the DNA is TGTGCCAGCAGACAATACAGGGCTGGGAGGACTGAAGCTTTCTTT.

The J gene is TRBJ2-5, the V gene TRBV9; 8 bases agree with TRBD2. Trimming removed 0 bases from V and 2 bases from J; junction bases left unmatched: 3. Germline lookup yields CDR1 SGDLS and CDR2 YYNGEE. The CDR3 extends over 15 amino acids. CDR3 in amino acids: CASSVVAGTQETQYF. The DNA of the CDR3 is TGTGCCAGCAGCGTAGTAGCGGGGACACAAGAGACCCAGTACTTC.

This clone was found a few times. The chain combines TRBV29-1 with TRBJ1-2, with D uncertain. Per the germline V gene, CDR1 is SQVTM and CDR2 is ANQGSEA. V gave up 6 bases and J gave up 9 bases, with 8 bases separating them. The length of the CDR3 is 9 residues. The CDR3 loop is CSVDRSYTF. The CDR3, as DNA: TGCAGCGTGGATCGGAGCTACACCTTC.

The genes are TRBV27 and TRBJ2-1, with TRBD2 identical over 14 bases. The CDR3 is made up of 18 amino acids. V dropped 6 bases and J dropped 2; count of bases not matched to a gene: 9. From germline, CDR1 is MNHEY and CDR2 SMNVEV (reference sequence). The CDR3 loop is CASSLGLAGAGTYNEQFF. The CDR3, as DNA: TGTGCCAGCAGCCTGGGACTAGCGGGGGCCGGTACCTACAATGAGCAGTTCTTC.

The chain links TRBV9 to TRBJ2-7; no reliable D call. Germline V lookup: CDR1 SGDLS, CDR2 YYNGEE. The CDR3 is made up of 13 amino acids. V lost 0 bases and J lost 3, with 7 bases in between. Written as DNA, the CDR3 is TGTGCCAGCAGCGTAGGCCCCAACTACGAGCAGTACTTC. Amino acids: CASSVGPNYEQYF. Variable domain in full (rest from reference TRBV9 and TRBJ2-7): DSGVTQTPKHLITATGQRVTLRCSPRSGDLSVYWYQQSLDQGLQFLIQYYNGEERAKGNILERFSAQQFPDLHSELNLSSLELGDSALYFCASSVGPNYEQYFGPGTRLTVT.

V gene TRBV5-4 combines with J gene TRBJ2-7; TRBD1 matches at 9 bases. The germline CDR1 and CDR2 sequences are SGHNT and YYREEE (reference sequence). Trimming took 4 bases from V and 7 from J; bases not matched to a gene: 6. The CDR3 totals 13 residues. For the CDR3, the DNA is TGTGCCAGCAGCGCGGACAGGGGAGGTGAGCAGTACTTC. It translates to CASSADRGGEQYF.

The rearrangement joins TRBV6-5 to TRBJ1-2; TRBD1 might be the D (6 bases). The germline gives CDR1 MNHEY, CDR2 SVGAGI. There are 13 residues in the CDR3. Trimming pared 5 bases from V and 6 bases from J, leaving 13 bases between. This CDR3 is CASSEAPGDGYTF. The CDR3 coding sequence is TGTGCCAGCAGTGAAGCACCAGGGGATGGCTACACCTTC.

The chain carries TRBV6-5 and TRBJ2-3; D call uncertain. There are 13 residues in the CDR3. The V end lost 6 bases, the J end lost 0 bases, and 7 bases lay between the germline ends. Germline CDR1 MNHEY, CDR2 SVGAGI. The CDR3 reads CASRTQSTDTQYF. In DNA form, the CDR3 reads TGTGCCAGCAGGACCCAGAGCACAGATACGCAGTATTTT.

The chain has TRBV7-9 and TRBJ2-1, with 11 positions matching TRBD2. The CDR3 extends over 15 amino acids. After removal of 3 bases from V and 8 bases from J, the junction contained 6 bases not matched to a gene. CDR1 is SEHNR, CDR2 FQNEAQ, per germline (reference sequence). The CDR3 DNA reads TGTGCCAGCAGCTTGCTAGCGGGAGGAATGCATGAGCAGTTCTTC. Amino acid sequence: CASSLLAGGMHEQFF.

This clone was detected a few times. The chain has TRBV5-1 and TRBJ1-2; the D gene is possibly TRBD1 (6 bases). There are 12 residues in the CDR3. Trimming took 2 bases from V and 5 from J, leaving 7 bases between them. Germline CDR1 SGHRS, CDR2 YFSETQ. DNA of the CDR3: TGCGCCAGCAGCTTACAGGGATATGGCTACACCTTC. Its translation: CASSLQGYGYTF.

This chain connects TRBV29-1 to TRBJ2-7; possible D gene TRBD1, 6 bases. CDR1 is SQVTM, CDR2 ANQGSEA, per germline. The CDR3 is made up of 13 amino acids. V gave up 7 bases and J gave up 0 bases, with 13 bases separating them. The CDR3 sequence: CSARTASSYEQYF. CDR3 coding DNA: TGCAGCGCCCGGACAGCGAGCTCCTACGAGCAGTACTTC.

The chain employs TRBV4-3 and TRBJ2-2; D remains ambiguous. V lost 4 bases to trimming and J lost 7 bases, with 19 bases between them. The V gene's germline CDR1 is LGHNA and CDR2 YSLEER. This CDR3 is built from 16 residues. The CDR3 bases are TGCGCCAGCAGCCCCGGTCCGGCCCAAGCAAGCGGGGAGCTGTTTTTT. Translated: CASSPGPAQASGELFF.

The chain links TRBV7-2 to TRBJ2-5; TRBD2 might be the D (6 bases). The V gene lost 1 base and the J gene lost 5 bases, with 11 bases spanning the gap. Looked up from germline, CDR1 is SGHTA and CDR2 is FQGNSA. The CDR3 contains 14 residues. The CDR3 region has the DNA TGTGCCAGCAGCTTAGGACTAGATGAGGAGACCCAGTACTTC. Its protein is CASSLGLDEETQYF.

The CDR3 spells CASSSLDKDYTDTQYF. The CDR3 nucleotides are TGTGCCAGCAGTTCCCTCGACAAAGACTACACAGATACGCAGTATTTT. This rearrangement joins TRBV6-6 to TRBJ2-3; perhaps TRBD2 as D (5 bases). Looked up from germline, CDR1 is MNHNY and CDR2 is SVGAGI (reference sequence). This CDR3 comprises 16 residues. Trimming stripped 4 bases from V and 2 bases from J, with 16 bases between.

This clone was seen more than once but under ten times. The chain has TRBV7-2 and TRBJ2-1; TRBD2 matches 10 bases. CDR1 is SGHTA and CDR2 is FQGNSA in the germline V gene. The CDR3 has 15 residues. Unmatched junction bases numbered 9, after V lost 3 bases and J lost 10 bases. CDR3 coding DNA: TGTGCCAGCAGCTTTTTATTAGGAGCGGGAGGGGAGCAGTTCTTC. Translating gives CASSFLLGAGGEQFF. The whole variable domain, remainder taken from reference TRBV7-2 and TRBJ2-1, is GAGVSQSPSNKVTEKGKDVELRCDPISGHTALYWYRQSLGQGLEFLIYFQGNSAPDKSGLPSDRFSAERTGGSVSTLTIQRTQQEDSAVYLCASSFLLGAGGEQFFGPGTRLTVL.

V is TRBV27 and J is TRBJ1-4; TRBD1 matches 8 bases. Trimming removed 1 base from V and 9 bases from J; junction bases left unmatched: 4. The CDR3 extends over 14 amino acids. Per the germline V gene, CDR1 is MNHEY and CDR2 is SMNVEV (reference sequence). The DNA of the CDR3 is TGTGCCAGCAGTTTATACTGGACAGGGCAAAAACTGTTTTTT. It is translated as CASSLYWTGQKLFF.

V is TRBV9 and J is TRBJ2-4; a possible D gene is TRBD2 (5 bases). V was trimmed by 4 bases and J by 7 bases, leaving 12 bases between them. This CDR3 has 13 amino acids. Germline values: CDR1 SGDLS, CDR2 YYNGEE. The CDR3 coding sequence is TGTGCCAGCAGCCCCGAGGGAGAGAACATTCAGTACTTC. Protein product: CASSPEGENIQYF.

CDR3 sequence reads: CAIRDRVGETQYF. CDR3 nucleotide sequence: TGTGCCATCAGGGACAGGGTCGGAGAGACCCAGTACTTC. V and J are TRBV10-3 and TRBJ2-5; 8 bases align to TRBD1. CDR1 and CDR2 from the germline V gene are ENHRY and SYGVKD. Unmatched junction bases numbered 4, after V lost 6 bases and J lost 4 bases. The CDR3 runs 13 residues.

The chain recombines TRBV9 with TRBJ1-4, with unresolved D. V was clipped by 0 bases and J by 8 bases, with 11 bases between them. Germline CDR1 and CDR2: SGDLS and YYNGEE. This CDR3 comprises 14 residues. CDR3 in amino acids: CASSVGGLQEKLFF. CDR3 DNA: TGTGCCAGCAGCGTAGGAGGTCTACAGGAAAAACTGTTTTTT. The full variable domain, in which reference TRBV9 and TRBJ1-4 provide the parts outside the CDR3, is DSGVTQTPKHLITATGQRVTLRCSPRSGDLSVYWYQQSLDQGLQFLIQYYNGEERAKGNILERFSAQQFPDLHSELNLSSLELGDSALYFCASSVGGLQEKLFFGSGTQLSVL.

The chain recombines TRBV10-3 with TRBJ2-2; D is uncertain. Germline lookup yields CDR1 ENHRY and CDR2 SYGVKD. This CDR3 contains 12 residues. The ends were cut back, 9 bases at V and 2 bases at J, with 7 bases in the middle. CDR3 bases: TGTGCCATTGGGCCTAACACCGGGGAGCTGTTTTTT. Translating it yields CAIGPNTGELFF.

This clone has a handful of counts. V usage is TRBV5-1 and J usage is TRBJ2-7; the D is unclear. Between the trimmed V and J ends, which lost 0 bases and 5 bases, there was a span of 6 bases. The CDR3 totals 12 residues. CDR1 SGHRS and CDR2 YFSETQ come from the germline V gene. The CDR3 coding sequence is TGCGCCAGCAGCTTGGCCATCGACGAGCAGTACTTC. It codes for CASSLAIDEQYF.

The rearrangement links TRBV5-1 to TRBJ1-4; weak D call: TRBD1 (5 bases). V shed 8 bases and J shed 3 bases, with 14 bases lying between them. The CDR3 loop spans 14 amino acids. Germline V gene sequence: CDR1 SGHRS, CDR2 YFSETQ. CDR3 coding DNA: TGCGCCAGGCCCGACAGAGCTTCTAATGAAAAACTGTTTTTT. The encoded protein is CARPDRASNEKLFF.

In nucleotides, the CDR3 is TGTGCCAGCAGCCAACCCCAGGACGGGGACTCCTACGAGCAGTACTTC. This translates into CASSQPQDGDSYEQYF. The gene calls are TRBV28 and TRBJ2-7, with TRBD2 as a possible D gene (5 bases). Germline CDR1 MDHEN, CDR2 SYDVKM. The V gene lost 6 bases and the J gene lost 0 bases, with 18 bases spanning the gap. The CDR3 loop spans 16 amino acids. The variable domain in full, with the rest retrieved from reference TRBV28 and TRBJ2-7, is DVKVTQSSRYLVKRTGEKVFLECVQDMDHENMFWYRQDPGLGLRLIYFSYDVKMKEKGDIPEGYSVSREKKERFSLILESASTNQTSMYLCASSQPQDGDSYEQYFGPGTRLTVT.

This rearrangement joins TRBV21-1 to TRBJ1-6. TRBV21-1 is reported as a pseudogene. The CDR3 sequence is 17 residues long. CDR3 in DNA: TGTGCCAGCAGCAAAGCGCTTTGGGACTCCTATAATTCACCCCTCCACTTT. Residues: CASSKALWDSYNSPLHF.

V is TRBV2 and J is TRBJ1-4; D unresolved. CDR1 is SNHLY and CDR2 is FYNNEI in the germline V gene. V shed 6 bases and J shed 5 bases, with 13 bases lying between them. This CDR3 comprises 14 residues. The CDR3 coding sequence is TGTGCCAGCAGAGGGCCGTCCAAAAATGAAAAACTGTTTTTT. Amino acid sequence: CASRGPSKNEKLFF.

The chain links TRBV7-2 to TRBJ1-3; a possible D gene is TRBD1 (5 bases). Germline CDR1 SGHTA, CDR2 FQGNSA. V was trimmed by 4 bases and J by 2 bases, leaving 9 bases between them. This CDR3 comprises 14 residues. CDR3: CASSYTGAGNTIYF. In DNA, the CDR3 is TGTGCCAGCAGCTACACAGGAGCTGGAAACACCATATATTTT.

This clone was seen more than once but under ten times. The chain links TRBV7-2 to TRBJ2-7, with a tentative D call TRBD2 (5 bases). Trimming cost V 4 bases and J 2 bases, with 15 bases left between them. The CDR3 consists of 15 residues. Per germline, CDR1 SGHTA and CDR2 FQGNSA. The CDR3 loop is CASSSSGVPTYEQYF. In DNA form, the CDR3 reads TGTGCCAGCAGCTCGTCCGGGGTGCCTACCTACGAGCAGTACTTC.

This clone was picked up a small number of times. V gene TRBV10-1 combines with J gene TRBJ1-1, with TRBD1 identical over 7 bases. The V gene end was trimmed by 6 bases and the J gene end by 2 bases; junction bases not matched to a gene: 6. The CDR3 spans 14 residues. Germline lookup yields CDR1 WNHNN and CDR2 SYGVQD (reference sequence). The CDR3 protein is CASSPGTVNTEAFF. The CDR3 nucleotides are TGCGCCAGCAGCCCCGGGACAGTTAACACTGAAGCTTTCTTT.